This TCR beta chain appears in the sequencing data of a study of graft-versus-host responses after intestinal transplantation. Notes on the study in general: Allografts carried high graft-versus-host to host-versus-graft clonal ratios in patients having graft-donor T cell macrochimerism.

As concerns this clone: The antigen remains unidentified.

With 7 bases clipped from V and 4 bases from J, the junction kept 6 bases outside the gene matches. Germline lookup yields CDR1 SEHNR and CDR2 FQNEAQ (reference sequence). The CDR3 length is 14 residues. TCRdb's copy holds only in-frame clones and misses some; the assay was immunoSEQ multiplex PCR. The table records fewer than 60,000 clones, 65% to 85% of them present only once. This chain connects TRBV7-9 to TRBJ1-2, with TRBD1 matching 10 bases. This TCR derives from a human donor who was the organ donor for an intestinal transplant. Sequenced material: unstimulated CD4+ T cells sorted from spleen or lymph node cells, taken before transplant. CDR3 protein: CASTPGQGSYGYTF. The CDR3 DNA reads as TGTGCCAGCACCCCGGGACAGGGGAGCTATGGCTACACCTTC.